These 11 T cell receptor beta chains originate from one sample sequenced in a study of molecular identifiers for immune sequencing clone quantification. One entry per CDR3 protein, called by TCRdb with MiXCR from the PCR reads. Of under 85,000 distinct CDR3 sequences in the sample, under 20% were seen once. The sequenced sample was naive CD8+ T cells from blood, with Jurkat cell RNA spiked in. Noted subset: FACS-sorted CD8+CD4-CCR7+CD45RA+ naive T cells. These receptors all stem from a human donor in good health. Some libraries in this study had Jurkat cell RNA spiked in.

This clonotype was observed at least ten times. V is TRBV14 and J is TRBJ2-7; possibly TRBD1 for D (6 bases). CDR3 length equals 13 residues. Germline CDR1 reads SGHDN; CDR2 reads FVKESK. The V end lost 0 bases, the J end lost 6 bases, and 9 bases lay between the germline ends. CDR3 in amino acids: CASSQDWGLEQYF. CDR3 bases: TGTGCCAGCAGCCAAGACTGGGGGCTCGAGCAGTACTTC.

For this clonotype: At one boundary the junction diverges from the germline segment, which might be a read error. This chain connects TRBV4-1 to TRBJ2-5; 8 positions match TRBD2. Germline V gene data show CDR1 as MGHRA and CDR2 as YSYEKL. The CDR3 loop spans 16 amino acids. The CDR3 nucleotides read TGCGCCAGCAGCCCCGACCGGGAGGGCCTGGGAGAGACCCTGTACTTC. Translating it yields CASSPDREGLGETLYF.

A few counts support this clonotype. The J gene is TRBJ1-2, the V gene TRBV6-5, with a tentative D call TRBD1 (6 bases). Germline CDR1 MNHEY, CDR2 SVGAGI. V was pared by 7 bases and J by 4 bases, with 16 bases between. The CDR3 covers 14 residues. CDR3 DNA sequence: TGTGCCAGCAAAGAAAGGGGGGGAACCTATGGCTACACCTTC. It yields the protein CASKERGGTYGYTF.

In its sample, this clonotype was seen many times. V usage is TRBV3-1 and J usage is TRBJ2-2, with a possible D match to TRBD1 (6 bases). CDR1 LGHDT and CDR2 YNNKEL come from the germline V gene (reference sequence). V lost 3 bases to trimming and J lost 3 bases, with 11 bases between them. The CDR3 extends over 15 amino acids. The DNA for the CDR3 is TGTGCCAGCAGCCAGGTCACAGGGCACACCGGGGAGCTGTTTTTT. It is translated as CASSQVTGHTGELFF.

This clonotype was detected a few times. The rearrangement links TRBV5-3 to TRBJ1-5, with D possibly TRBD1 on 5 matching bases. TRBV5-3 is flagged as an ORF with uncertain function. The CDR3 runs 15 residues. V lost 8 bases and J lost 6, with 21 bases in between. DNA of the CDR3: TGTGCCAGCAGCGGGTCGTGGGGGGTAGGTCAGCCCCAGCATTTT. This codes for CASSGSWGVGQPQHF.

This clonotype was observed at least ten times. This chain joins TRBV29-1 and TRBJ2-7; D is unclear. Germline V CDR1 and CDR2: SQVTM, ANQGSEA. Deletions cut 6 bases from V and 5 bases from J, with 17 bases between. This CDR3 has 13 amino acids. CDR3 sequence reads: CSVAAIGGHEQYF. CDR3 nucleotides: TGCAGCGTCGCGGCAATCGGTGGTCACGAGCAGTACTTC.

By share of the sample, this clonotype is medium-sized. The J gene is TRBJ2-5, the V gene TRBV6-2 or TRBV6-3; no firm D call. This CDR3 is built from 16 residues. Germline CDR1 reads MNHEY; CDR2 reads SVGEGT. V was pared by 3 bases and J by 4 bases, with 18 bases between. This CDR3 is CASSYSEPQTRETQYF. The CDR3 DNA follows: TGTGCCAGCAGTTATTCGGAGCCGCAGACGCGAGAGACCCAGTACTTC.

The table lists this clonotype with a few counts. This sequence joins TRBV19 and TRBJ1-2; the D gene is possibly TRBD1 (5 bases). Trimming left V 1 base short and J 4 bases short, with 10 bases between. The CDR3 has 14 residues. Per germline, CDR1 LNHDA and CDR2 SQIVND (reference sequence). The CDR3 nucleotides read TGTGCCAGTAGTATAGCTCCGGGGGGCTATGGCTACACCTTC. This sequence encodes CASSIAPGGYGYTF.

The J gene is TRBJ2-7, the V gene TRBV4-3; 12 bases align to TRBD2. V was clipped by 1 base and J by 3 bases; unmatched bases: 1. Germline CDR1 and CDR2: LGHNA and YSLEER. The CDR3 is 15 amino acids. As DNA, the CDR3 is TGCGCCAGCAGCCAAGGGACTAGCGGGAACTACGAGCAGTACTTC. Protein: CASSQGTSGNYEQYF.

This clonotype was observed a few times. The rearrangement joins TRBV27 to TRBJ2-3; 13 bases map to TRBD2. Germline CDR1 and CDR2: MNHEY and SMNVEV (reference sequence). Trimming at V came to 2 bases and at J to 2 bases, leaving 13 bases not matched to a gene. CDR3 length: 20 residues. This chain's CDR3 is CASSLTRGLAGYDYTDTQYF. DNA for the CDR3: TGTGCCAGCAGTTTAACTCGGGGACTAGCGGGGTACGACTACACAGATACGCAGTATTTT.

This clonotype has just a few counts. The V and J genes are TRBV5-6 and TRBJ1-5, with a weak D call TRBD1 (5 bases). Germline V gives CDR1 SGHDT, CDR2 YYEEEE. The V end lost 4 bases, the J end lost 8 bases, and 10 bases lay between the germline ends. The CDR3 totals 12 residues. CDR3 region: CASSLGVKPQHF. In nucleotides, the CDR3 is TGTGCCAGCAGCCTAGGGGTGAAGCCCCAGCATTTT.